This T cell receptor (beta chain) was retrieved from a study of T cell responses to AZD1222 COVID-19 vaccine. Findings and caveats of the study: Donors in the cohort were predominantly white British and more often female, and clonal diversity was possibly underestimated. Seropositivity was recorded at baseline in only 6 or 7 AZD1222 recipients.

The table came from immunoSEQ multiplex PCR; TCRdb's copy has only in-frame clones and leaves some out. This table holds 65,000 to 80,000 clones, about four fifths found once. About this clone: The antigen remains unidentified.

Trimming took 4 bases from V and 4 from J; bases not matched to a gene: 5. Germline values: CDR1 KGHSY, CDR2 FQNENV. The CDR3 covers 15 residues. The receptor comes from an adult who received the AZD1222 COVID-19 vaccine. The chain couples TRBV16 to TRBJ1-5, with 9 positions matching TRBD1. Sequenced here: peripheral blood, sampled 28 days after the second AZD1222 dose. The CDR3 DNA follows: TGTGCCAGCAGCCTGGACGGACAGGGGAATCAGCCCCAGCATTTT. Translating it yields CASSLDGQGNQPQHF.